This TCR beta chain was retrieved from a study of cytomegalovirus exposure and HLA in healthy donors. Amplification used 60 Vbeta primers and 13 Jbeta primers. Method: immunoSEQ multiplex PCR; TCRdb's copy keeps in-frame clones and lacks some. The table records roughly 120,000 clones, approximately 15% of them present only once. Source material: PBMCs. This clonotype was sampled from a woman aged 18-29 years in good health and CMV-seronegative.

The CDR3 sequence: CASSYRDFSLAGTDTQYF. CDR3 coding DNA: TGTGCCAGCAGTTACCGGGACTTCAGCCTTGCTGGCACAGATACGCAGTATTTT. J is TRBJ2-3 and V is TRBV27, with D possibly matching TRBD2 (6 bases). In germline, CDR1 is MNHEY, CDR2 SMNVEV (reference sequence). There are 18 residues in the CDR3. The germline V and J ends were trimmed by 4 bases and 1 base, with 21 bases remaining between them.